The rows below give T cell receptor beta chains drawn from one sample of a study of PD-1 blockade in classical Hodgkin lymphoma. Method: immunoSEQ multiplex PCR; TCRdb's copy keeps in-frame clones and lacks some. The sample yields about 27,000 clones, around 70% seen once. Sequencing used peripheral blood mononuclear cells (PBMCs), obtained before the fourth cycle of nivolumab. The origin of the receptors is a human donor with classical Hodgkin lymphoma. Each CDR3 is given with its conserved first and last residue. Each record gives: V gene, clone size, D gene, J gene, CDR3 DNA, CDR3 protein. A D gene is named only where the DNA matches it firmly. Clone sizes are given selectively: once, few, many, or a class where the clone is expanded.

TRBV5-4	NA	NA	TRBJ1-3	TGTGCCAGCAGCTCTCAGGGGAGGAAAGGAAACACCATATATTTT	CASSSQGRKGNTIYF
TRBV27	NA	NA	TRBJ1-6	TGTGCCAGCAGTTTATTCGGGGAGGGGCATAATTCACCCCTCCACTTT	CASSLFGEGHNSPLHF
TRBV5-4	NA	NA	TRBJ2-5	TGTGCCAGCAGCTTGGGACTAGATACATTGACCCAGTACTTC	CASSLGLDTLTQYF
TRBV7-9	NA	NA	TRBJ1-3	TGTGCCAGCAGCTTAAAGGAATCCGGAAACACCATATATTTT	CASSLKESGNTIYF
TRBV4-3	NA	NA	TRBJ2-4	TGCGCCAGCAGCCAAGATTACGGGGGGCTAGCCAAAAACATTCAGTACTTC	CASSQDYGGLAKNIQYF
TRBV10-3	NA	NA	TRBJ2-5	TGTGCCATCAGTGCTAAGGGCCAAGAGACCCAGTACTTC	CAISAKGQETQYF
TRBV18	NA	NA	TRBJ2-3	TGTGCCAGCTCACCCCTCGGGACTGCCGGTACAGATACGCAGTATTTT	CASSPLGTAGTDTQYF
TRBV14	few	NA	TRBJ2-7	TGTGCCAGCAGCCAAGATTCGACGGGCGTACGTCACGAGCAGTACTTC	CASSQDSTGVRHEQYF
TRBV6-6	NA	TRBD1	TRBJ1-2	TGTGCCAGCAGGCCAGCCCAGGGGGATTTAGGGTATGGCTACACCTTC	CASRPAQGDLGYGYTF
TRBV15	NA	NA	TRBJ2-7	TGTGCCACCAGCGGCACAGGGCTTACCTACGAGCAGTACTTC	CATSGTGLTYEQYF
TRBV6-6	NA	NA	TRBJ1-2	TGTGCCAGCAGCCGTATTGACCCTCCTTGGCGCTACACCTTC	CASSRIDPPWRYTF
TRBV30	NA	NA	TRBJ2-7	TGTGCCTGGAGGCCCAATGGCTGGCTAGGGCACGAGCAGTACTTC	CAWRPNGWLGHEQYF
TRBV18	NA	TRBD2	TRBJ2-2	TGTGCCAGCCAGAACGGCGGGAGTAACACCGGGGAGCTGTTTTTT	CASQNGGSNTGELFF
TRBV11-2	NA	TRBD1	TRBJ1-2	TGTGCCAGCAGCGTCACAGGGGGCGCTCCTCATGGCTACACCTTC	CASSVTGGAPHGYTF
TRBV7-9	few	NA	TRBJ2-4	TGTGCCAGCAGCCCTGAGGATGTCATTCAGTACTTC	CASSPEDVIQYF
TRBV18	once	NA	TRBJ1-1	TGTGCCAGCTCACACGAAGGGGGGGCCTTGAACACTGAAGCTTTCTTT	CASSHEGGALNTEAFF
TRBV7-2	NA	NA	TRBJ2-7	TGTGCCAGCAGCTCCTCGGGAGATTACGAGCAGTACTTC	CASSSSGDYEQYF
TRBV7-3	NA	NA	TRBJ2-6	TGTGCCAGCAGCTTAACGGGGGCAGGCTCTGGGGCCAACGTCCTGACTTTC	CASSLTGAGSGANVLTF
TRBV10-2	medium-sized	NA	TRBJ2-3	TGCGCCAGCAGTGAGAGGTCGGGCACAGATACGCAGTATTTT	CASSERSGTDTQYF
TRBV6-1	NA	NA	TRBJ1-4	TGTGCCAGCAGAGGGATAGGGGGAACTAATGAAAAACTGTTTTTT	CASRGIGGTNEKLFF
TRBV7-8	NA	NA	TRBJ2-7	TGTGCCAGCAGCTTAATACAGGGTGGCTACGAGCAGTACTTC	CASSLIQGGYEQYF
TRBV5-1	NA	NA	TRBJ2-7	TGCGCCAGCAGCTTGGAGAGGGTACAGGTGGACGAGCAGTACTTC	CASSLERVQVDEQYF
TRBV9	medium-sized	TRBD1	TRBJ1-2	TGTGCCAGCAGCGTAGAGGACAGGGTGCACTATGGCTACACCTTC	CASSVEDRVHYGYTF
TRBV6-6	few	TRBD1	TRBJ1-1	TGTGCCAGCAGTCGCCCGGGACAGGGTCGGACTGAAGCTTTCTTT	CASSRPGQGRTEAFF
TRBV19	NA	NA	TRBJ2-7	TGTGCCAGTAGTATAGGACCCTCCTACGAGCAGTACTTC	CASSIGPSYEQYF
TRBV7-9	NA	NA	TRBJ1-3	TGTGCCAGCAGCTTCGAATCTGGAAACACCATATATTTT	CASSFESGNTIYF
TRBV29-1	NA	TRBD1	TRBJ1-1	TGCAGCGTTGAGGGGCAGGGGGTAATGAACACTGAAGCTTTCTTT	CSVEGQGVMNTEAFF
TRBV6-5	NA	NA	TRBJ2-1	TGTGCCAGCAGTTCGGACAGCTCCTACAATGAGCAGTTCTTC	CASSSDSSYNEQFF
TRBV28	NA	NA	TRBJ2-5	TGTGCCAGCACCGGTTTTGGGGGCGAGGGTAGAGAGACCCAGTACTTC	CASTGFGGEGRETQYF
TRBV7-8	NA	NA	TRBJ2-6	TGTGCCAGCAGCTCCACCCCTGACCAGGGTTATTCTGGGGCCAACGTCCTGACTTTC	CASSSTPDQGYSGANVLTF
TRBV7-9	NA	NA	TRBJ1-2	TGTGCCAGCACTACCTTTCGGGGTGAGCTCTATGGCTACACCTTC	CASTTFRGELYGYTF
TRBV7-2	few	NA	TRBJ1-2	TGTGCCAGCAGCTTACTCTCGGGCTACACCTTC	CASSLLSGYTF
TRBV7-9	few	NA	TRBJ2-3	TGTGCCAGCAGCCTCTACACTAGCACAGATACGCAGTATTTT	CASSLYTSTDTQYF
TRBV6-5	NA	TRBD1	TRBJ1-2	TGTGCCAGCAGTTACTACGGGACAGGAGGCTACACCTTC	CASSYYGTGGYTF
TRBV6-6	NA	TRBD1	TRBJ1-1	TGTGCCAGCAGCCGGACAGGGAAGAACACTGAAGCTTTCTTT	CASSRTGKNTEAFF
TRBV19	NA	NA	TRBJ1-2	TGTGCCAGAAATACAGGGTTTACTAACTATGGCTACACCTTC	CARNTGFTNYGYTF
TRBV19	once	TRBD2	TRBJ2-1	TGTGCCAGTAGGGCGGAGACTAGCGGGATCTATGAGCAGTTCTTC	CASRAETSGIYEQFF
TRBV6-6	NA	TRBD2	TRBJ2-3	TGTGCCAGCAGTTCGCAGCGGGAGGGCCTTGTGGATACGCAGTATTTT	CASSSQREGLVDTQYF
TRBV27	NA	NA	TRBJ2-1	TGTGCCAGCAGTCCCTCGTATGGGGTCGACGAGCAGTTCTTC	CASSPSYGVDEQFF
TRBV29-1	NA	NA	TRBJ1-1	TGCAGCGTTGAAGATGATTGGGGTGGGGCTTTCTTT	CSVEDDWGGAFF
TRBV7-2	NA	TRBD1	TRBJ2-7	TGTGCCAGCAGCTTAGGACAGGGGGCCCACGAGCAGTACTTC	CASSLGQGAHEQYF
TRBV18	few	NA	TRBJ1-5	TGTGCCAGCTCCCCGGGAGCATTGGGCTTAAGCAATCAGCCCCAGCATTTT	CASSPGALGLSNQPQHF